One TCR beta chain is described in this entry. Its antigen is as yet unknown. This sample was included in a study of T-cell memory formation after mild COVID-19. Points from the study as a whole: CD4/CD8 balance characterized clones contracting day 15 to 85, and CD4+ skew characterized later expanders. Detection of some responders pre-infection suggested pre-existing cross-reactive memory T cells participated.

One entry per CDR3 protein, called by TCRdb with MiXCR from the 5' RACE reads. Of roughly 240,000 distinct CDR3 sequences detected, 15% to 20% appear once; the ten largest clones hold over 20%. Between the trimmed V and J ends, which lost 0 bases and 4 bases, there was a span of 14 bases. The CDR3 is 16 amino acids. Germline CDR1 reads LGHNA; CDR2 reads YSLEER. V gene TRBV4-3 combines with J gene TRBJ2-3; D perhaps matches TRBD2 (7 bases). The sequencing input was PBMCs or a T cell subset sorted from them (not recorded which). The TCR comes from a man aged 18 to 29 who had mild COVID-19 (a few samples of this study predate the infection). Cell type and time point are not known. The DNA for the CDR3 is TGCGCCAGCAGCCAAGATAGGGGGGGCTTCTCAGATACGCAGTATTTT. Protein product: CASSQDRGGFSDTQYF.